Each of the 32 T cell receptor beta chains below was sequenced from the same sample in a study of control samples from healthy donors and cancer patients. Using immunoSEQ multiplex PCR, the repertoire was profiled, and TCRdb retains in-frame clones only, with some absent. Among 95,000 to 150,000 clones, about 90% were seen once, and the ten largest hold 30% to 50%. Sequencing input: blood. Source of these receptors: a man between 50 and 59 years old in good health.

The chain links TRBV11-2 to TRBJ2-5; 9 bases agree with TRBD1. The CDR3 totals 18 residues. Germline loops: CDR1 SGHAT, CDR2 FQNNGV. After removal of 2 bases from V and 5 bases from J, the junction contained 15 bases not matched to a gene. Written as DNA, the CDR3 is TGTGCCAGCAGCTTAAATCGGCGGACAGGGGATAGGACCGAGACCCAGTACTTC. Translation gives CASSLNRRTGDRTETQYF.

The chain carries TRBV19 and TRBJ1-2; the D gene is possibly TRBD1 (6 bases). CDR1 is LNHDA and CDR2 is SQIVND in the germline V gene (reference sequence). V gave up 7 bases and J gave up 8 bases, with 17 bases separating them. This CDR3 contains 13 residues. In DNA form, the CDR3 reads TGTGCCAGTAAGAGCAGGGGTGGAGGGGGCTACACCTTC. Protein product: CASKSRGGGGYTF.

This chain joins TRBV4-3 and TRBJ2-5; 7 nucleotides match TRBD2. Trimming removed 3 bases from V and 4 bases from J; junction bases left unmatched: 2. This CDR3 has 13 amino acids. Germline lookup yields CDR1 LGHNA and CDR2 YSLEER. The CDR3 DNA follows: TGCGCCAGCAGCCAGGGGGGGAGAGAGACCCAGTACTTC. This codes for CASSQGGRETQYF.

This chain connects TRBV10-2 to TRBJ2-5; 12 bases line up with TRBD2. CDR3 length: 15 residues. V was clipped by 4 bases and J by 1 base; unmatched bases: 1. Germline loops: CDR1 WSHSY, CDR2 SAAADI. CDR3 nucleotide sequence: TGCGCCAGCAGTGCGACTAGCGGGGGCCAAGAGACCCAGTACTTC. Protein: CASSATSGGQETQYF.

The chain couples TRBV2 to TRBJ2-3; D is perhaps TRBD2 (7 bases). CDR3 length: 14 residues. Looked up from germline, CDR1 is SNHLY and CDR2 is FYNNEI. Between the trimmed V and J ends, which lost 9 bases and 3 bases, there was a span of 16 bases. This chain's CDR3 is CARGGGGGTDTQYF. CDR3 in DNA: TGTGCCAGAGGGGGAGGGGGAGGGACAGATACGCAGTATTTT. The full variable domain, completed using reference TRBV2 and TRBJ2-3, is EPEVTQTPSHQVTQMGQEVILRCVPISNHLYFYWYRQILGQKVEFLVSFYNNEISEKSEIFDDQFSVERPDGSNFTLKIRSTKLEDSAMYFCARGGGGGTDTQYFGPGTRLTVL.

The V gene is TRBV29-1, the J gene TRBJ2-1; 9 bases are shared with TRBD2. With 6 bases clipped from V and 2 bases from J, the junction kept 8 bases outside the gene matches. The CDR3 length is 15 residues. The germline gives CDR1 SQVTM, CDR2 ANQGSEA. The CDR3 DNA sequence: TGCAGCGTCCTAGGGCGGGGGGGCGCCTACAATGAGCAGTTCTTC. Translating it yields CSVLGRGGAYNEQFF.

The chain links TRBV11-2 to TRBJ2-5; D is unresolved. The CDR3 covers 13 residues. Between the trimmed V and J ends, which lost 0 bases and 2 bases, there was a span of 4 bases. In germline, CDR1 is SGHAT, CDR2 FQNNGV. The CDR3: CASSLDSQETQYF. CDR3 coding DNA: TGTGCCAGCAGCTTAGACAGTCAAGAGACCCAGTACTTC. Full variable domain (outside the CDR3, taken from reference TRBV11-2 and TRBJ2-5): EAGVAQSPRYKIIEKRQSVAFWCNPISGHATLYWYQQILGQGPKLLIQFQNNGVVDDSQLPKDRFSAERLKGVDSTLKIQPAKLEDSAVYLCASSLDSQETQYFGPGTRLLVL.

This clone was observed once. The chain couples TRBV15 to TRBJ1-1, with 9 bases matching TRBD1. The CDR3 is made up of 15 amino acids. Germline CDR1 is LNHNV and CDR2 is YYDKDF (reference sequence). Trimming took 5 bases from V and 0 from J; bases not matched to a gene: 4. Here the CDR3 reads CATSGGTGMNTEAFF. CDR3 DNA sequence: TGTGCCACCAGCGGAGGGACAGGGATGAACACTGAAGCTTTCTTT.

DNA of the CDR3: TGTGCCAGCAGCCCCCTCGACAGGGCGGGAACTGAAGCTTTCTTT. As protein: CASSPLDRAGTEAFF. The V and J genes are TRBV14 and TRBJ1-1, with 7 bases aligning to TRBD1. In germline, CDR1 is SGHDN, CDR2 FVKESK. The CDR3 has 15 residues. V was clipped by 4 bases and J by 5 bases; unmatched bases: 10.

The gene calls are TRBV11-2 and TRBJ2-7, with a weak D call TRBD1 (6 bases). Trimming removed 4 bases at V and 2 bases at J, with 15 bases between. There are 15 residues in the CDR3. The germline V gene encodes CDR1 SGHAT and CDR2 FQNNGV. The CDR3 DNA follows: TGTGCCAGCAGCTACAGGGAAAAGGGCCCCTACGAGCAGTACTTC. Protein sequence: CASSYREKGPYEQYF.

This clone is a singleton in its sample. This CDR3 reads CASSPGQVFMNTEAFF. The CDR3 nucleotides read TGTGCCAGCTCACCCGGACAGGTTTTCATGAACACTGAAGCTTTCTTT. V and J are TRBV18 and TRBJ1-1; 7 nucleotides agree with TRBD1. The CDR3 runs 16 residues. The germline CDR1 and CDR2 sequences are KGHSH and LQKENI. Losses at the gene ends were 3 bases for V and 0 bases for J; bases not matched to a gene: 7.

This chain connects TRBV4-1 to TRBJ2-1; TRBD2 aligns across 14 bases. V shed 3 bases, J shed 14 bases, and the junction held 9 bases outside the gene matches. CDR3 length equals 15 residues. From germline, CDR1 is MGHRA and CDR2 YSYEKL. This CDR3 reads CASSQIGTSGGGKFF. CDR3 nucleotide sequence: TGCGCCAGCAGCCAGATAGGGACTAGCGGGGGTGGGAAGTTCTTC.

The chain carries TRBV5-4 and TRBJ1-2; 10 nucleotides match TRBD1. The CDR3 length is 15 residues. The V and J ends lost 7 bases and 3 bases, in that order; junction bases with no gene match: 9. CDR1 and CDR2 from the germline V gene are SGHNT and YYREEE (reference sequence). CDR3 in amino acids: CASGRQGAFYYGYTF. As DNA, the CDR3 is TGTGCCAGCGGAAGACAGGGGGCTTTTTACTATGGCTACACCTTC.

The chain is built from TRBV7-9 and TRBJ1-6; D not resolved. The germline gives CDR1 SEHNR, CDR2 FQNEAQ (reference sequence). V was trimmed by 2 bases and J by 10 bases, leaving 12 bases between them. The CDR3 extends over 14 amino acids. CDR3 coding DNA: TGTGCCAGCAGCTTAACGGTTCCTCGATCACCCCTCCACTTT. Translating gives CASSLTVPRSPLHF.

The chain employs TRBV7-9 and TRBJ2-1, with TRBD2 matching 8 bases. Germline lookup yields CDR1 SEHNR and CDR2 FQNEAQ (reference sequence). V was pared by 5 bases and J by 0 bases, with 6 bases of the junction left unmatched. The CDR3 runs 16 residues. The CDR3 coding sequence is TGTGCCAGCAGCCGAGCGGGGGATATCTCCTACAATGAGCAGTTCTTC. Protein sequence: CASSRAGDISYNEQFF.

The chain has TRBV11-3 and TRBJ2-2; no clear D. Germline V gene lookup returns CDR1 SGHNT and CDR2 YENEEA. The V end was cut by 0 bases, the J end by 0 bases, with 8 bases between. This CDR3 comprises 16 residues. The DNA for the CDR3 is TGTGCCAGCAGCTTAGAGGCCGGATCGAACACCGGGGAGCTGTTTTTT. Its translation is CASSLEAGSNTGELFF.

This clone was observed a single time. V and J are TRBV12-3 or TRBV12-4 and TRBJ1-5; 8 bases match TRBD1. With 2 bases clipped from V and 7 bases from J, the junction kept 1 base outside the gene matches. The CDR3 runs 13 residues. The DNA for the CDR3 is TGTGCCAGCAGTTTAACAGGGGGACAGCCCCAGCATTTT. This translates into CASSLTGGQPQHF.

The V gene is TRBV14, the J gene TRBJ2-1; D not resolved. V shed 4 bases and J shed 5 bases, with 6 bases lying between them. The CDR3 length is 12 residues. Per the germline V gene, CDR1 is SGHDN and CDR2 is FVKESK. CDR3 residues: CASSPGHNEQFF. The CDR3 DNA reads TGTGCCAGCAGCCCCGGACACAATGAGCAGTTCTTC.

This sequence joins TRBV13 and TRBJ2-1; D not certain. V dropped 4 bases and J dropped 7 bases, with 11 bases sitting between them. Looked up from germline, CDR1 is PRHDT and CDR2 is FYEKMQ (reference sequence). There are 13 residues in the CDR3. CDR3 loop: CASSSPPWNEQFF. For the CDR3, the DNA is TGTGCCAGCAGCTCACCACCGTGGAATGAGCAGTTCTTC.

Turning to this clone: This CDR3 is also generated by other DNA sequences in the sample. The chain is built from TRBV5-1 and TRBJ1-5; no clear D gene. Germline V gene sequence: CDR1 SGHRS, CDR2 YFSETQ. The ends were cut back, 2 bases at V and 3 bases at J, with 9 bases in the middle. CDR3 length: 14 amino acids. CDR3 nucleotides: TGCGCCAGCAGCTTTGGCGATAACAATCAGCCCCAGCATTTT. Encoded protein: CASSFGDNNQPQHF.

V and J are TRBV6-5 and TRBJ1-3, with D tentatively TRBD1 (5 bases). The germline gives CDR1 MNHEY, CDR2 SVGAGI. Trimming left V 2 bases short and J 0 bases short, with 11 bases between. The CDR3 has 16 amino acids. The CDR3 region has the DNA TGTGCCAGCAGTTACCACAGGTACATCTCTGGAAACACCATATATTTT. This encodes CASSYHRYISGNTIYF.

The chain uses TRBV3-1 (or the pseudogene TRBV3-2) and TRBJ1-1; D unclear. From germline, CDR1 is LGHDT and CDR2 YNNKEL (reference sequence). CDR3 length equals 14 residues. V dropped 1 base and J dropped 1 base, with 7 bases sitting between them. The CDR3 here is CASSQAGQNTEAFF. The DNA of the CDR3 is TGTGCCAGCAGCCAAGCCGGGCAGAACACTGAAGCTTTCTTT.

The V gene is TRBV19, the J gene TRBJ1-6; 7 bases fit TRBD1. CDR3 length equals 16 residues. The germline V gene encodes CDR1 LNHDA and CDR2 SQIVND (reference sequence). The junction had 10 bases not matched to a gene; V was cut back by 6 bases and J by 5 bases. The CDR3 loop is CASSTGSDRHNSPLHF. In nucleotides, the CDR3 is TGTGCCAGTAGCACCGGGTCGGACAGGCATAATTCACCCCTCCACTTT.

This clone was seen only once. CDR3 residues: CASRRGQGYEQFF. CDR3 sequence (DNA): TGCGCCAGCAGGAGAGGACAGGGGTATGAGCAGTTCTTC. The V and J genes are TRBV10-2 and TRBJ2-1, with 9 positions matching TRBD1. The J segment lost 8 bases and the V segment lost 6 bases, leaving 5 bases of the junction unmatched. Germline V gene sequence: CDR1 WSHSY, CDR2 SAAADI. The CDR3 is 13 residues long.

The V gene is TRBV10-2, the J gene TRBJ1-5; D uncertain. V lost 3 bases and J lost 0, with 9 bases in between. Germline V gives CDR1 WSHSY, CDR2 SAAADI. This CDR3 is 15 amino acids long. DNA for the CDR3: TGCGCCAGCAGTGATCGAGCCCTTAGCAATCAGCCCCAGCATTTT. Translated, it gives CASSDRALSNQPQHF.

CDR3 region: CASSQEGAGELFF. Written as DNA, the CDR3 is TGTGCCAGCAGCCAAGAGGGGGCCGGGGAGCTGTTTTTT. This chain connects TRBV3-1 (or the pseudogene TRBV3-2) to TRBJ2-2; D may be TRBD1 or TRBD2 (5 bases each). With 0 bases removed from V and 6 bases from J, the gap between germline ends came to 5 bases. CDR3 length: 13 residues. Germline V lookup: CDR1 LGHDT, CDR2 YNNKEL (reference sequence).

The J gene is TRBJ2-5, the V gene TRBV6-5; 8 bases are shared with TRBD1. V trimming: 8 bases; J trimming: 4 bases; junction bases outside the gene matches: 6. Per the germline V gene, CDR1 is MNHEY and CDR2 is SVGAGI. CDR3 size: 13 residues. The CDR3 DNA is TGTGCCAGCCCGACAGGGGTCCCAGAGACCCAGTACTTC. Residues: CASPTGVPETQYF.

The rearrangement uses TRBV19 and TRBJ1-5, with D perhaps matching TRBD1 (5 bases). This CDR3 is built from 15 residues. Trimming removed 3 bases at V and 7 bases at J, with 16 bases between. Looked up from germline, CDR1 is LNHDA and CDR2 is SQIVND (reference sequence). The CDR3 coding sequence is TGTGCCAGTAGTATTTTGGGGGTAATGGGGCAGCCCCAGCATTTT. Its protein is CASSILGVMGQPQHF. Supplemented by reference TRBV19 and TRBJ1-5, the full variable domain reads DGGITQSPKYLFRKEGQNVTLSCEQNLNHDAMYWYRQDPGQGLRLIYYSQIVNDFQKGDIAEGYSVSREKKESFPLTVTSAQKNPTAFYLCASSILGVMGQPQHFGDGTRLSIL.

The chain combines TRBV5-4 with TRBJ2-7; 9 bases are a match to TRBD1. The germline CDR1 and CDR2 sequences are SGHNT and YYREEE (reference sequence). The CDR3 has 14 residues. J was trimmed by 1 base and V by 4 bases; bases with no gene match: 3. CDR3 protein: CASSPGTGSYEQYF. The CDR3 bases are TGTGCCAGCAGCCCCGGGACAGGGTCCTACGAGCAGTACTTC.

The V call is TRBV6-5, the J call TRBJ1-1; D not certain. This CDR3 is built from 13 residues. The ends were cut back, 7 bases at V and 5 bases at J, with 14 bases in the middle. In germline, CDR1 is MNHEY, CDR2 SVGAGI. CDR3 bases: TGTGCCAGCACCGGAGGTGGGAAGACTGAAGCTTTCTTT. Residues: CASTGGGKTEAFF.

The J gene is TRBJ1-1, the V gene TRBV19; TRBD1 is a possible D gene (5 bases). This CDR3 has 15 residues. The V gene lost 4 bases and the J gene lost 5 bases, with 17 bases spanning the gap. Germline CDR1 LNHDA, CDR2 SQIVND (reference sequence). The CDR3 bases are TGTGCCAGTAGTACCTTCTTGGGGGGGGGAACTGAAGCTTTCTTT. Protein: CASSTFLGGGTEAFF.

This chain joins TRBV10-3 and TRBJ2-7; weak D call: TRBD2 (6 bases). The CDR3 extends over 13 amino acids. Trimming removed 8 bases from V and 3 bases from J, with 14 bases in between. Germline lookup yields CDR1 ENHRY and CDR2 SYGVKD. The CDR3 sequence is CAIGQGLDYEQYF. DNA for the CDR3: TGTGCCATCGGCCAGGGACTGGACTACGAGCAGTACTTC.